The 13 T cell receptor beta chains below were found in one sample sequenced in a study of T-cell reconstitution after alpha-beta-depleted transplantation in children. Unique molecular identifiers tagged the TCRbeta library. From the PCR reads, TCRdb called clonotypes with MiXCR, one entry per CDR3 protein. The data show some 300,000 distinct CDR3 sequences, around 10% seen once. Sample: PBMCs, taken before TCRalphabeta/CD19-depleted stem cell transplant. These receptors were collected from a boy under three years old with acute myeloid leukemia, due to receive a stem cell transplant.

The chain employs TRBV18 and TRBJ1-1, with 9 bases matching TRBD1. CDR1 KGHSH and CDR2 LQKENI come from the germline V gene. CDR3 length: 16 amino acids. After removal of 1 base from V and 7 bases from J, the junction contained 10 bases not matched to a gene. The CDR3 loop reads CASSPLGQGTRNEAFF. Written as DNA, the CDR3 is TGTGCCAGCTCACCACTTGGACAGGGGACAAGGAATGAAGCTTTCTTT. Filled out from reference TRBV18 and TRBJ1-1, the complete variable domain reads NAGVMQNPRHLVRRRGQEARLRCSPMKGHSHVYWYRQLPEEGLKFMVYLQKENIIDESGMPKERFSAEFPKEGPSILRIQQVVRGDSAAYFCASSPLGQGTRNEAFFGQGTRLTVV.

This clonotype came up many times. The rearrangement uses TRBV12-3 or TRBV12-4 and TRBJ2-2; TRBD2 is a possible D gene (5 bases). The CDR3 contains 16 residues. V lost 4 bases, J lost 5 bases, and 17 bases lay in between. CDR3: CASSYSWARGTGELFF. The CDR3 nucleotides are TGTGCCAGCAGTTATAGCTGGGCGAGAGGGACCGGGGAGCTGTTTTTT.

The sample holds many counts of this clonotype. The J gene is TRBJ2-1, the V gene TRBV25-1; weak D call: TRBD1 (5 bases). The CDR3 totals 15 residues. CDR1 and CDR2 from the germline V gene are MGHDK and SYGVNS. Trimming stripped 0 bases from V and 5 bases from J, with 11 bases between. CDR3 in DNA: TGTGCCAGCAGTGAATACTTTCTAGGGGACAATGAGCAGTTCTTC. This gives the protein CASSEYFLGDNEQFF.

This clonotype came up many times. This sequence joins TRBV28 and TRBJ2-3; D might be TRBD1 or TRBD2, each matching 5 bases. Germline loops: CDR1 MDHEN, CDR2 SYDVKM. The CDR3 is 17 amino acids. Trimming pared 2 bases from V and 4 bases from J, leaving 19 bases between. CDR3: CASSLLVGANEADTQYF. The CDR3 DNA reads TGTGCCAGCAGTTTACTAGTCGGGGCCAATGAGGCAGATACGCAGTATTTT.

This clonotype was observed at least ten times. J is TRBJ2-1 and V is TRBV28, with 8 bases identical to TRBD2. The CDR3 runs 15 residues. The V and J ends lost 6 bases and 0 bases, in that order; junction bases with no gene match: 4. The germline V gene has CDR1 MDHEN and CDR2 SYDVKM. CDR3 residues: CASRRGTSSYNEQFF. The CDR3 coding sequence is TGTGCCAGCAGGCGCGGGACTAGCTCCTACAATGAGCAGTTCTTC. Looking up the rest from reference TRBV28 and TRBJ2-1 gives the full variable domain: DVKVTQSSRYLVKRTGEKVFLECVQDMDHENMFWYRQDPGLGLRLIYFSYDVKMKEKGDIPEGYSVSREKKERFSLILESASTNQTSMYLCASRRGTSSYNEQFFGPGTRLTVL.

This clonotype occurred many times. The rearrangement uses TRBV4-2 and TRBJ2-2; D is ambiguous. The CDR3 has 15 residues. From germline, CDR1 is LGHNA and CDR2 YNFKEQ. Trimming removed 1 base from V and 3 bases from J, with 9 bases in between. The CDR3, as DNA: TGTGCCAGCAGCCAAGTGCTCACCTACACCGGGGAGCTGTTTTTT. Its protein product is CASSQVLTYTGELFF.

This clonotype was seen many times. The chain is built from TRBV12-3 or TRBV12-4 and TRBJ2-2; 9 bases match TRBD1. V lost 6 bases, J lost 4 bases, and 3 bases stayed unmatched. The CDR3 totals 14 residues. The CDR3 sequence is CASSKDRGTGELFF. DNA for the CDR3: TGTGCCAGCAGCAAGGACAGGGGCACCGGGGAGCTGTTTTTT.

This clonotype has a count of ten or more. The rearrangement uses TRBV7-3 and TRBJ2-1; D is unclear. The CDR3 is 14 amino acids. Deletions cut 1 base from V and 5 bases from J, with 9 bases between. The germline CDR1 and CDR2 sequences are SGHTA and FQGTGA. This chain's CDR3 is CASSLSSTNNEQFF. In DNA form, the CDR3 reads TGTGCCAGCAGCTTAAGTTCTACAAACAATGAGCAGTTCTTC.

In this sample, this clonotype turned up many times. This sequence joins TRBV5-1 and TRBJ2-1; possible D gene TRBD2, 5 bases. CDR3 length: 14 residues. Per germline, CDR1 SGHRS and CDR2 YFSETQ. Trimming shortened V by 7 bases and J by 1 base, and 12 bases separated the two germline ends. The DNA of the CDR3 is TGCGCCAGCCACTCCGGGGTTTCCTACAATGAGCAGTTCTTC. Residues: CASHSGVSYNEQFF.

This rearrangement joins TRBV7-9 to TRBJ2-7, with D unresolved. The CDR3 runs 14 residues. The V gene lost 4 bases and the J gene lost 3 bases, with 13 bases spanning the gap. CDR1 is SEHNR, CDR2 FQNEAQ, per germline (reference sequence). DNA of the CDR3: TGTGCCAGCAGCTACCGGGTCAACGGCTACGAGCAGTACTTC. Translated: CASSYRVNGYEQYF.

The rearrangement uses TRBV28 and TRBJ1-3, with 8 bases fitting TRBD1. Germline V CDR1 and CDR2: MDHEN, SYDVKM. V lost 1 base, J lost 8 bases, and 16 bases stayed unmatched. The CDR3 contains 18 residues. The CDR3 coding sequence is TGTGCCAGCAGTTTATATGGAGGACAGGGCGGACGGAAAGACACCATATATTTT. This gives the protein CASSLYGGQGGRKDTIYF.

This clonotype appeared many times. The chain uses TRBV12-3 or TRBV12-4 and TRBJ2-1; TRBD2 agrees at 8 bases. This CDR3 is 13 amino acids long. V lost 5 bases to trimming and J lost 6 bases; unmatched junction nucleotides: 3. The CDR3 nucleotides read TGTGCCAGCAGTCAACTAGCGGCCAATGAGCAGTTCTTC. Translating gives CASSQLAANEQFF.

This clonotype came up many times. The chain employs TRBV5-1 and TRBJ2-7; D might be TRBD1 (5 bases). Germline V gene data show CDR1 as SGHRS and CDR2 as YFSETQ. The V gene lost 3 bases and the J gene lost 1 base, with 11 bases spanning the gap. The CDR3 sequence is 14 residues long. This chain's CDR3 is CASSSTVTSYEQYF. The CDR3 DNA sequence: TGCGCCAGCAGCTCGACAGTGACTTCCTACGAGCAGTACTTC.